This TCR beta chain emerged from a study of identical twins. Overall study results and limits: The authors noted that invariant MAIT and iNKT cells could partly confound zero-insertion analyses.

This clonotype appeared a few times. Its target is not known. The CDR3 is 20 residues long. The germline V gene has CDR1 MNHEY and CDR2 SVGEGT. V gave up 2 bases and J gave up 6 bases; unmatched junction bases: 16. TCRdb reanalysed the 5' RACE reads using MiXCR and keeps one entry per CDR3 protein. Of roughly 230,000 distinct CDR3 sequences listed, about 8.5% are singletons. These data are also associated with another study on yellow fever vaccine responses in identical twins.

The clonotype comes from a young woman in good health. Sequencing was carried out using CD8+ T cells sorted from blood. The chain uses TRBV6-2 or TRBV6-3 and TRBJ2-3; TRBD2 matches at 14 bases. CDR3 amino acids: CASSYPGLAGVEVSSDTQYF. Written as DNA, the CDR3 is TGTGCCAGCAGTTACCCGGGACTAGCGGGAGTGGAAGTCTCCTCCGATACGCAGTATTTT.